Presented here are 28 T cell receptor beta chains from one specimen sequenced in a study of PD-L1 blockade in urothelial cancer. Method: immunoSEQ multiplex PCR; TCRdb's copy keeps in-frame clones and lacks some. In the table there are some 120,000 clones, about 83% of which are singletons. Specified time point: peripheral blood 6 weeks after treatment start. The source material was PBMCs, sampled around atezolizumab (anti-PD-L1) treatment. Source of these receptors: a man aged 45-60 years with urothelial cancer.

A few counts support this clone. The chain carries TRBV30 and TRBJ1-1; no firm D call. Germline values: CDR1 GTSNPN, CDR2 SVGIG (reference sequence). Trimming removed 0 bases from V and 8 bases from J, with 10 bases in between. CDR3 length equals 12 residues. The CDR3 DNA is TGTGCCTGGAGTGTACCGTGGAGGGAAGCTTTCTTT. Translated, it gives CAWSVPWREAFF.

This chain links TRBV27 with TRBJ1-1; D may be TRBD1 (5 bases). Germline-derived CDR1 and CDR2 are MNHEY and SMNVEV (reference sequence). Trimming stripped 3 bases from V and 8 bases from J, with 10 bases between. The CDR3 loop spans 12 amino acids. The CDR3: CASSFLGAEAFF. The CDR3 nucleotides are TGTGCCAGCAGTTTTTTAGGGGCAGAAGCTTTCTTT.

This chain uses TRBV11-2 with TRBJ1-6; 9 nucleotides align to TRBD1. V lost 5 bases and J lost 10; bases outside the gene matches: 3. The CDR3 runs to 13 residues. Germline assignment: CDR1 SGHAT and CDR2 FQNNGV. DNA of the CDR3: TGTGCCAGCAGCCGGGACAGGGAATCACCCCTCCACTTT. As protein: CASSRDRESPLHF. The variable domain in full, with the rest retrieved from reference TRBV11-2 and TRBJ1-6, is EAGVAQSPRYKIIEKRQSVAFWCNPISGHATLYWYQQILGQGPKLLIQFQNNGVVDDSQLPKDRFSAERLKGVDSTLKIQPAKLEDSAVYLCASSRDRESPLHFGNGTRLTVT.

The gene calls are TRBV7-3 and TRBJ2-4; 9 nucleotides agree with TRBD1. Germline-derived CDR1 and CDR2 are SGHTA and FQGTGA. V trimming: 5 bases; J trimming: 6 bases; junction bases outside the gene matches: 11. This CDR3 has 16 amino acids. CDR3 amino acids: CASSPKPRDRVNIQYF. CDR3 coding DNA: TGTGCCAGCAGCCCGAAACCCCGGGACAGGGTAAACATTCAGTACTTC.

CDR3 sequence (DNA): TGTGCCTGGACCTGGGGCAGCTATAATTCACCCCTCCACTTT. Translating it yields CAWTWGSYNSPLHF. The chain couples TRBV30 to TRBJ1-6, with TRBD1 as a possible D gene (5 bases). The germline V and J ends were trimmed by 4 bases and 3 bases, with 10 bases remaining between them. The CDR3 is 14 residues long. Germline CDR1 GTSNPN, CDR2 SVGIG (reference sequence).

The CDR3 loop is CATSRELLYEGGTGSPNTIYF. CDR3 DNA sequence: TGTGCCACCAGCAGAGAATTACTTTATGAGGGTGGGACAGGGAGTCCAAACACCATATATTTT. This chain links TRBV15 with TRBJ1-3; TRBD1 matches at 9 bases. The V gene end was trimmed by 0 bases and the J gene end by 6 bases; junction bases not matched to a gene: 21. Germline assignment: CDR1 LNHNV and CDR2 YYDKDF (reference sequence). This CDR3 comprises 21 residues.

This chain uses TRBV6-1 with TRBJ2-7; D unresolved. Germline lookup yields CDR1 MNHNS and CDR2 SASEGT. V lost 5 bases, J lost 3 bases, and 11 bases lay in between. The CDR3 has 13 residues. The CDR3 is CASSLQANYEQYF. For the CDR3, the DNA is TGTGCCAGCAGTCTCCAGGCTAACTACGAGCAGTACTTC.

The rearrangement joins TRBV14 to TRBJ1-6, with D unclear. Germline assignment: CDR1 SGHDN and CDR2 FVKESK. The CDR3 is made up of 17 amino acids. Trimming took off 0 bases at V and 0 bases at J, with 9 bases between the two ends. The DNA of the CDR3 is TGTGCCAGCAGCCAAGATCATGGAGGCTCCTATAATTCACCCCTCCACTTT. Translating gives CASSQDHGGSYNSPLHF.

The chain joins TRBV18 to TRBJ1-5, with D possibly matching TRBD1 (6 bases). CDR1 is KGHSH and CDR2 is LQKENI in the germline V gene. The germline V and J ends were trimmed by 3 bases and 2 bases, with 17 bases remaining between them. The length of the CDR3 is 17 residues. The CDR3 region is CASSPRDIFFGNQPQHF. CDR3 sequence (DNA): TGTGCCAGCTCACCCCGGGACATTTTCTTCGGCAATCAGCCCCAGCATTTT. The whole variable domain, remainder taken from reference TRBV18 and TRBJ1-5, is NAGVMQNPRHLVRRRGQEARLRCSPMKGHSHVYWYRQLPEEGLKFMVYLQKENIIDESGMPKERFSAEFPKEGPSILRIQQVVRGDSAAYFCASSPRDIFFGNQPQHFGDGTRLSIL.

This clone appeared many times. J is TRBJ2-1 and V is TRBV7-6; TRBD2 aligns across 9 bases. V was clipped by 2 bases and J by 7 bases; unmatched bases: 15. Germline V gene lookup returns CDR1 SGHVS and CDR2 FNYEAQ. The CDR3 has 18 residues. The CDR3, as DNA: TGTGCCAGCAGCTTAAATTTCGGGGCGGGAGGGCAGTCGAATGAGCAGTTCTTC. The encoded protein is CASSLNFGAGGQSNEQFF.

This sequence joins TRBV6-1 and TRBJ1-2; D unclear. Germline V gene data show CDR1 as MNHNS and CDR2 as SASEGT. This CDR3 has 13 amino acids. The V and J ends lost 6 bases and 7 bases respectively, with 15 bases between them. This CDR3 reads CASSAADGVGYTF. The CDR3 DNA is TGTGCCAGCAGCGCTGCGGACGGGGTTGGCTACACCTTC.

This clone was seen a few times. V usage is TRBV6-5 and J usage is TRBJ1-1; possible D gene TRBD1, 5 bases. The germline V gene has CDR1 MNHEY and CDR2 SVGAGI. Deletions cut 6 bases from V and 2 bases from J, with 10 bases between. The CDR3 sequence is 13 residues long. The CDR3 sequence is CASRGTGNTEAFF. The CDR3 DNA sequence: TGTGCCAGCAGGGGAACAGGTAACACTGAAGCTTTCTTT.

The chain combines TRBV6-6 with TRBJ2-2; maybe TRBD2 (6 bases). The V gene's germline CDR1 is MNHNY and CDR2 SVGAGI (reference sequence). The CDR3 contains 15 residues. V lost 4 bases and J lost 0, with 9 bases in between. CDR3: CASSSGLSNTGELFF. CDR3 DNA sequence: TGTGCCAGCAGTTCGGGACTTTCGAACACCGGGGAGCTGTTTTTT.

The chain employs TRBV7-8 and TRBJ1-5, with D possibly being TRBD1 (6 bases). V was clipped by 6 bases and J by 6 bases, with 15 bases between them. Germline-derived CDR1 and CDR2 are SGHVS and FQNEAQ. This CDR3 spans 14 amino acids. Here the CDR3 reads CASRSGTQGQPQHF. CDR3 bases: TGTGCCAGCAGGTCCGGGACACAGGGTCAGCCCCAGCATTTT.

Only a few counts were recorded for this clone. The chain carries TRBV30 and TRBJ1-3; D is perhaps TRBD1 (6 bases). Per the germline V gene, CDR1 is GTSNPN and CDR2 is SVGIG (reference sequence). The CDR3 extends over 14 amino acids. Between the trimmed V and J ends, which lost 4 bases and 8 bases, there was a span of 18 bases. The CDR3 region has the DNA TGTGCCTGGATTAAGACAGGAGGTGGTGACACCATATATTTT. Translation gives CAWIKTGGGDTIYF. The whole variable domain, remainder taken from reference TRBV30 and TRBJ1-3, is SQTIHQWPATLVQPVGSPLSLECTVEGTSNPNLYWYRQAAGRGLQLLFYSVGIGQISSEVPQNLSASRPQDRQFILSSKKLLLSDSGFYLCAWIKTGGGDTIYFGEGSWLTVV.

The V and J genes are TRBV20-1 and TRBJ2-5, with D possibly matching TRBD2 (5 bases). V gave up 5 bases and J gave up 5 bases, with 9 bases separating them. The CDR3 sequence is 11 residues long. Germline lookup yields CDR1 DFQATT and CDR2 SNEGSKA (reference sequence). This chain's CDR3 is CSAPRGETQYF. CDR3 sequence (DNA): TGCAGTGCTCCACGCGGGGAGACCCAGTACTTC.

The V call is TRBV7-3, the J call TRBJ2-2; the match to TRBD2 covers 7 bases. CDR1 and CDR2 (germline): SGHTA, FQGTGA. With V trimmed by 1 base and J by 4 bases, 6 bases remained unmatched. The CDR3 is made up of 16 amino acids. CDR3 nucleotides: TGTGCCAGCAGCTTAAGGGCGGGAGACATCACCGGGGAGCTGTTTTTT. It specifies CASSLRAGDITGELFF.

The V gene is TRBV20-1, the J gene TRBJ1-2, with 7 bases aligning to TRBD1. The CDR3 has 11 residues. The J segment lost 8 bases and the V segment lost 3 bases, leaving 3 bases of the junction unmatched. In germline, CDR1 is DFQATT, CDR2 SNEGSKA (reference sequence). The CDR3 loop is CSARTGLGYTF. The CDR3 DNA reads as TGCAGTGCTAGGACAGGGTTAGGCTACACCTTC.

This clone has only a few counts. The rearrangement uses TRBV28 and TRBJ1-1, with D possibly being TRBD1 (6 bases). Trimming left V 3 bases short and J 0 bases short, with 20 bases between. The germline V gene has CDR1 MDHEN and CDR2 SYDVKM. The CDR3 runs to 18 residues. CDR3 in amino acids: CASSLGNRVYPMNTEAFF. The CDR3 nucleotides are TGTGCCAGCAGTTTGGGGAACAGGGTTTATCCCATGAACACTGAAGCTTTCTTT.

This clone is a singleton in its sample. The chain uses TRBV5-1 and TRBJ2-7, with 7 bases that match TRBD1. CDR1 is SGHRS and CDR2 is YFSETQ in the germline V gene. V lost 5 bases to trimming and J lost 4 bases; unmatched junction nucleotides: 6. The CDR3 sequence is 13 residues long. The CDR3 DNA is TGCGCCAGCAGTCGCGCGACAGGGTACGAGCAGTACTTC. Protein: CASSRATGYEQYF.

The chain uses TRBV21-1 and TRBJ2-5; the DNA was not used to check the table's D call, TRBD2. TRBV21-1 is noted as a pseudogene. CDR3 size: 17 residues. The CDR3 loop reads CASSPRGVSTGSETQYF. CDR3 nucleotides: TGTGCCAGCAGCCCACGGGGTGTGTCAACGGGGTCAGAGACCCAGTACTTC.

This clone was seen a few times. This chain uses TRBV27 with TRBJ2-2, with D possibly TRBD2 on 5 matching bases. The CDR3 is 13 residues long. From germline, CDR1 is MNHEY and CDR2 SMNVEV (reference sequence). Trimming removed 5 bases at V and 4 bases at J, with 8 bases between. CDR3 nucleotide sequence: TGTGCCAGCAGTCGTCGGGGCACCGGGGAGCTGTTTTTT. This encodes CASSRRGTGELFF.

The DNA for the CDR3 is TGTGCCAGCTCACCAGATGGTCAGGAATGGAATCAGCCCCAGCATTTT. Encoded protein: CASSPDGQEWNQPQHF. The V gene is TRBV18, the J gene TRBJ1-5; D gene ambiguous. CDR3 size: 16 residues. From germline, CDR1 is KGHSH and CDR2 LQKENI. Trimming stripped 2 bases from V and 4 bases from J, with 15 bases between.

The CDR3 protein is CASSVSGTNTGELFF. The CDR3 nucleotides are TGCGCCAGCAGCGTAAGCGGGACTAACACCGGGGAGCTGTTTTTT. The V gene is TRBV5-1, the J gene TRBJ2-2; 7 positions match TRBD2. Per germline, CDR1 SGHRS and CDR2 YFSETQ. This CDR3 region has 15 residues. V shed 4 bases, J shed 2 bases, and the junction held 5 bases outside the gene matches.

The chain carries TRBV5-1 and TRBJ1-4; D perhaps matches TRBD1 (5 bases). V shed 2 bases and J shed 3 bases, with 17 bases lying between them. Germline V lookup: CDR1 SGHRS, CDR2 YFSETQ. The CDR3 consists of 17 residues. CDR3 region: CASSLKGRGQANEKLFF. CDR3 nucleotide sequence: TGCGCCAGCAGCTTAAAGGGAAGGGGCCAAGCTAATGAAAAACTGTTTTTT.

This chain uses TRBV2 with TRBJ2-5; TRBD1 matches at 9 bases. The ends lost 6 bases at V and 3 bases at J; junction bases unmatched: 5. CDR1 and CDR2 from the germline V gene are SNHLY and FYNNEI. The CDR3 totals 14 residues. The CDR3 bases are TGTGCCAGCAGGGCAACAGGGGGCGAAGAGACCCAGTACTTC. Translating it yields CASRATGGEETQYF.

The chain carries TRBV4-2 and TRBJ2-1; D remains ambiguous. The germline V gene encodes CDR1 LGHNA and CDR2 YNFKEQ. Trimming cost V 3 bases and J 14 bases, with 11 bases left between them. This CDR3 contains 11 residues. The CDR3 loop is CASSQQVVKFF. Here the CDR3 DNA reads TGTGCCAGCAGCCAGCAGGTGGTCAAGTTCTTC.

This clone occurred a few times. The genes are TRBV5-6 and TRBJ2-1; 8 bases line up with TRBD1. Trimming took 3 bases from V and 4 from J; bases not matched to a gene: 6. There are 15 residues in the CDR3. Germline CDR1 and CDR2: SGHDT and YYEEEE. The DNA for the CDR3 is TGTGCCAGCAGCTCAGGGGGCTCAGGTTACAATGAGCAGTTCTTC. This encodes CASSSGGSGYNEQFF.